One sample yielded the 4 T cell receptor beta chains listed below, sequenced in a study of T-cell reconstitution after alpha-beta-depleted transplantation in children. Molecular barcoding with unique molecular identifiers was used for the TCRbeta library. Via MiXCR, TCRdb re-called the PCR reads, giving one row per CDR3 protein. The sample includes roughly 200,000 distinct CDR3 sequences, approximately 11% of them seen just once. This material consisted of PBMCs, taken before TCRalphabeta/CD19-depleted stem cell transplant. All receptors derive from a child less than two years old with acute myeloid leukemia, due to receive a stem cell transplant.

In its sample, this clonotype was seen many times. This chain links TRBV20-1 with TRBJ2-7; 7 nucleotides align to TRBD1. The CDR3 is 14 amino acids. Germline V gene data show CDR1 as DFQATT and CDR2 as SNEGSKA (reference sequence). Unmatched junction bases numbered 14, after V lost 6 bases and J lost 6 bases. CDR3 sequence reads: CSARGTARYFEQYF. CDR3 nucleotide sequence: TGCAGTGCCCGTGGGACAGCCAGGTATTTCGAGCAGTACTTC.

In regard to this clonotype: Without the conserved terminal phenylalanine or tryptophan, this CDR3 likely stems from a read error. The CDR3 nucleotides read TGTGCCAGCAGTGGCGCGGGCCCCCAGCATTAT. It codes for CASSGAGPQHY. The V call is TRBV6-5, the J call TRBJ1-5; D not resolved. CDR1 is MNHEY, CDR2 SVGAGI, per germline. The length of the CDR3 is 11 residues. V gave up 5 bases and J gave up 10 bases, with 9 bases separating them.

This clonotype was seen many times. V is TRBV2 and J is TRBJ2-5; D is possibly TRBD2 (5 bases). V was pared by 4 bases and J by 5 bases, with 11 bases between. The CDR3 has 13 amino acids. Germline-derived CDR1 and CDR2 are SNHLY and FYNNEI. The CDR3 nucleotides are TGTGCCAGCAGTGTCGGGCGGGTGGAGACCCAGTACTTC. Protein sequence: CASSVGRVETQYF.

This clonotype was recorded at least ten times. CDR3 DNA sequence: TGCAGCGCCAAGGGGGGGATACTTAACTATGGCTACACCTTC. Amino acid sequence: CSAKGGILNYGYTF. This chain connects TRBV29-1 to TRBJ1-2; D perhaps matches TRBD1 (6 bases). This CDR3 is built from 14 residues. Germline V gene data show CDR1 as SQVTM and CDR2 as ANQGSEA. With 7 bases removed from V and 1 base from J, the gap between germline ends came to 16 bases.